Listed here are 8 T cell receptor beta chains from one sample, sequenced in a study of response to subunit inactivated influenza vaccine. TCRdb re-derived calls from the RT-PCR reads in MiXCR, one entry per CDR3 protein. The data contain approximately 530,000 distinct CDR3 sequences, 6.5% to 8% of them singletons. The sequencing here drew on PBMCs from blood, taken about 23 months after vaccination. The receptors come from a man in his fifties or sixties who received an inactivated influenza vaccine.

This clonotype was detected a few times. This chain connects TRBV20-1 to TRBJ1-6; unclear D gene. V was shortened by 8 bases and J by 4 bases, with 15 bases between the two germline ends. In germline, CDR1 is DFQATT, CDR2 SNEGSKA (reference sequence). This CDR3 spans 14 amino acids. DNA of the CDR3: TGCAGTCGGGTAGCAGCACCTTATAATTCACCCCTCCACTTT. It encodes CSRVAAPYNSPLHF.

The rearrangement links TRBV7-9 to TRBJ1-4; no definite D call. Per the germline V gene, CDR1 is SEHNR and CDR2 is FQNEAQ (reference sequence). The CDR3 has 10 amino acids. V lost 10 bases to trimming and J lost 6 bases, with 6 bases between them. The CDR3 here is CATGDEKLFF. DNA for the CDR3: TGTGCCACCGGGGATGAAAAACTGTTTTTT. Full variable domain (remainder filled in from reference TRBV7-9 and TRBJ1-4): DTGVSQNPRHKITKRGQNVTFRCDPISEHNRLYWYRQTLGQGPEFLTYFQNEAQLEKSRLLSDRFSAERPKGSFSTLEIQRTEQGDSAMYLCATGDEKLFFGSGTQLSVL.

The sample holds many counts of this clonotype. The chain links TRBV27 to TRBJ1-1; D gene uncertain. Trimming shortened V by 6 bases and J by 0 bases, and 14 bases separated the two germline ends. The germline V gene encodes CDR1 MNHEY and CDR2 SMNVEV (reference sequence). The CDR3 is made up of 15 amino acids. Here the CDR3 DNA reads TGTGCCAGCAGCCTCGGTGGACCTTTGAACACTGAAGCTTTCTTT. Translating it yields CASSLGGPLNTEAFF.

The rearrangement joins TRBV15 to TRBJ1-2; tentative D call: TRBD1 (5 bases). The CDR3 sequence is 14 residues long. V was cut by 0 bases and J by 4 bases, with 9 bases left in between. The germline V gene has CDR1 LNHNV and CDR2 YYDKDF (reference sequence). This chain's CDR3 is CATSRDRGGYGYTF. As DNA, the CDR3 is TGTGCCACCAGCAGAGATCGGGGGGGCTATGGCTACACCTTC.

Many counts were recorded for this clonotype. CDR3 sequence reads: CSARGPLGGSDTQYF. In DNA form, the CDR3 reads TGCAGTGCTAGAGGGCCCTTAGGGGGATCAGATACGCAGTATTTT. The chain has TRBV20-1 and TRBJ2-3, with D perhaps matching TRBD1 (6 bases). Germline V CDR1 and CDR2: DFQATT, SNEGSKA (reference sequence). The CDR3 consists of 15 residues. Trimming removed 1 base at V and 4 bases at J, with 15 bases between.

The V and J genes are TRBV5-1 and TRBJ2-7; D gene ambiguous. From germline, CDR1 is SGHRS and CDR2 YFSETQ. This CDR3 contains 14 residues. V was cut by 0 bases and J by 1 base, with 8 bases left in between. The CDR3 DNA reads TGCGCCAGCAGCTTGGGGATGGGGTCCTACGAGCAGTACTTC. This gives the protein CASSLGMGSYEQYF.

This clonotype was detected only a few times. CDR3 DNA: TGTGCCAGCTCACGGCGGGAGGGCCCCGAGCAGTACTTC. It codes for CASSRREGPEQYF. The chain recombines TRBV18 with TRBJ2-7, with TRBD2 matching over 9 bases. The V and J ends lost 4 bases and 6 bases, in that order; junction bases with no gene match: 4. The CDR3 covers 13 residues. CDR1 and CDR2 from the germline V gene are KGHSH and LQKENI.

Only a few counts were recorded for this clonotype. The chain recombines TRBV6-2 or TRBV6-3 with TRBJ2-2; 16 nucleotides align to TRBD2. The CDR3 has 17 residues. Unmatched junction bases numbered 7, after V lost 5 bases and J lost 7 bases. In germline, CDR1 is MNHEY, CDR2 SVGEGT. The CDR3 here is CASSPGTSGRANGELFF. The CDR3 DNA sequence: TGTGCCAGCAGTCCGGGGACTAGCGGGAGGGCCAACGGGGAGCTGTTTTTT.